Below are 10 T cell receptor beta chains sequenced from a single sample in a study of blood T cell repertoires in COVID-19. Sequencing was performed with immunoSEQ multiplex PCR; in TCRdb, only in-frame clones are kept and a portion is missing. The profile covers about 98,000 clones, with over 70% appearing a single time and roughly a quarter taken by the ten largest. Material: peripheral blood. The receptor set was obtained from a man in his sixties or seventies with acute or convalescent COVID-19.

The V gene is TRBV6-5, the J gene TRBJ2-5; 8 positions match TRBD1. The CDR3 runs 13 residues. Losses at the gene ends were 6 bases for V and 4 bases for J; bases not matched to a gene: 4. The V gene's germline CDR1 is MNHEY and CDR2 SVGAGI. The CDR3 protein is CASSRTGGETQYF. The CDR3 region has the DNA TGTGCCAGCAGCCGTACAGGGGGAGAGACCCAGTACTTC.

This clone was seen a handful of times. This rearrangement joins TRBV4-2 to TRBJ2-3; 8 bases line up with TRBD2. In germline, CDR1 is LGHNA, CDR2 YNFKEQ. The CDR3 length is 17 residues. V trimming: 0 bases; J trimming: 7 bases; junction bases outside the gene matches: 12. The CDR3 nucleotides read TGTGCCAGCAGCCAAGATCTAAGACGGGAGGGCCTGAATACGCAGTATTTT. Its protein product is CASSQDLRREGLNTQYF.

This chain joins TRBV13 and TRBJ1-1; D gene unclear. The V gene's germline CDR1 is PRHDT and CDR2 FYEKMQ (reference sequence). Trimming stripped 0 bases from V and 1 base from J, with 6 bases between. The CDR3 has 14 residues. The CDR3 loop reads CASSLGQANTEAFF. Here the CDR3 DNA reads TGTGCCAGCAGCTTAGGCCAGGCGAACACTGAAGCTTTCTTT.

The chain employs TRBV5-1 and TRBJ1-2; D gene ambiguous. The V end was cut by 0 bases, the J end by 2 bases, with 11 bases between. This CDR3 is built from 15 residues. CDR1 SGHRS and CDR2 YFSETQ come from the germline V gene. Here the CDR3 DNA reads TGCGCCAGCAGCTTGGATCCGGGTTCGAACTATGGCTACACCTTC. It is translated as CASSLDPGSNYGYTF.

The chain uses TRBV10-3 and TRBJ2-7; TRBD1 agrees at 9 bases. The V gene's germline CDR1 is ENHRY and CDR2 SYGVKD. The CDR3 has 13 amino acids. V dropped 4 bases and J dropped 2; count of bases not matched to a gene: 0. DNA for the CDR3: TGTGCCATCAGTGGGACAGGGGCCTACGAGCAGTACTTC. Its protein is CAISGTGAYEQYF.

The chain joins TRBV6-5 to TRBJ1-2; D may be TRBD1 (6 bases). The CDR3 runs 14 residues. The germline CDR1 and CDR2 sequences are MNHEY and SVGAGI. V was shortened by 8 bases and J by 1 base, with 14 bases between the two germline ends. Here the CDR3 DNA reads TGTGCCAGCTCGAGACAGGCGATTAACTATGGCTACACCTTC. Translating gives CASSRQAINYGYTF.

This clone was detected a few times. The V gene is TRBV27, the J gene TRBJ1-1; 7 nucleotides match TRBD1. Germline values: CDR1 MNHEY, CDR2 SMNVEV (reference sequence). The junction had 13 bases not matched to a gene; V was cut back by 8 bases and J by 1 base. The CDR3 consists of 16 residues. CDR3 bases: TGTGCCAGCCGACCCGACCGGACAGGAAAGAACACTGAAGCTTTCTTT. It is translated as CASRPDRTGKNTEAFF.

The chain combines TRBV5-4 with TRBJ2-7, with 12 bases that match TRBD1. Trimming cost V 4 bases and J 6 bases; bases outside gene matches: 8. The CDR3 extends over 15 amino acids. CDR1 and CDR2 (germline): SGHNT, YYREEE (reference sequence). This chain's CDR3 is CASSPGTGGWTEQYF. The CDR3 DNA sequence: TGTGCCAGCAGCCCGGGGACAGGGGGCTGGACCGAGCAGTACTTC. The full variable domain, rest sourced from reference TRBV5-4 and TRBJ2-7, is ETGVTQSPTHLIKTRGQQVTLRCSSQSGHNTVSWYQQALGQGPQFIFQYYREEENGRGNFPPRFSGLQFPNYSSELNVNALELDDSALYLCASSPGTGGWTEQYFGPGTRLTVT.

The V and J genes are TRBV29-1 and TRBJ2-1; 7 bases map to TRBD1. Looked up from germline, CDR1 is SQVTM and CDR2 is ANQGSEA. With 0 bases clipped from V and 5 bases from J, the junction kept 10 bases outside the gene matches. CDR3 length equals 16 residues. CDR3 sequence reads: CSVEEKRNRGNNEQFF. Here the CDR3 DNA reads TGCAGCGTTGAAGAAAAACGCAACAGGGGAAACAATGAGCAGTTCTTC.

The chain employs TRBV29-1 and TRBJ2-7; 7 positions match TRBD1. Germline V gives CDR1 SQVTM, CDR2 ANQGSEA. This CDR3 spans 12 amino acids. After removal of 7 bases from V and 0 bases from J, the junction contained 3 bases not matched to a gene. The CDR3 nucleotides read TGCAGCGCCGGACAGGCCTCCTACGAGCAGTACTTC. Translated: CSAGQASYEQYF.